This record concerns one T cell receptor beta chain sequence. This entry is derived from a study of blood T cell repertoires in COVID-19. Germline V CDR1 and CDR2: SGHTA, FQGTGA. V lost 4 bases and J lost 9, with 13 bases in between. The CDR3 runs 13 residues. Repertoires were generated with immunoSEQ multiplex PCR, while TCRdb's copy carries only in-frame clones and drops some. The sample holds under 450,000 clones, 65% to 90% seen once. The sequence derives from a woman in her sixties with COVID-19, enrolled during active disease. This rearrangement joins TRBV7-3 to TRBJ2-1; no clear D gene. The sample was peripheral blood. The CDR3 nucleotides read TGTGCCAGCAGCTCGAGGCACGGCGGTGAGCAGTTCTTC. Amino acid sequence: CASSSRHGGEQFF.